The rows below give T cell receptor beta chains drawn from one sample of a study of T cell repertoires in cytomegalovirus infection. These receptors have no identified antigens. TCRdb reprocessed the reads via MiXCR and lists one record per CDR3 protein. This table has about 770,000 distinct CDR3 sequences, approximately 32% appearing once. Sequenced here: cultured CD8+ T cells from PBMCs, sampled from culture after CMV antigen stimulation. The receptors come from a human donor in good health (CMV status not recorded). Some clones in this sample may be carry-over from other donors' samples. The CDR3 runs from the conserved cysteine through the conserved F or W. Fields, in order: D gene, V gene, J gene, clone size, CDR3 DNA, CDR3 protein. A D gene is named only where the DNA matches it firmly. Not every row has a clone size; where given, it reads once, few, many or a size class.

d_call: NA
v_call: TRBV7-6
j_call: TRBJ1-1
clone_size: NA
cdr3_nt: TGTGCCAGCAGCTTAGAACAGGGACGAGGTTTGGACACTGAAGCTTTCTTT
cdr3_aa: CASSLEQGRGLDTEAFF

d_call: NA
v_call: TRBV4-3
j_call: TRBJ2-1
clone_size: NA
cdr3_nt: TGCGCCAGCAGCCAATACTCCTCGGGAGCGGGCCAGTACAATGAGCAGTTCTTC
cdr3_aa: CASSQYSSGAGQYNEQFF

d_call: NA
v_call: TRBV9
j_call: TRBJ1-2
clone_size: few
cdr3_nt: TGTGCCAGCAGCGTAGCTAGGACCGGCAGTACCTATGGCTACACCTTC
cdr3_aa: CASSVARTGSTYGYTF

d_call: NA
v_call: TRBV4-3
j_call: TRBJ2-1
clone_size: few
cdr3_nt: TGCGCCAGCAGCCAAGGGACCAACGATGAGCAGTTCTTC
cdr3_aa: CASSQGTNDEQFF

d_call: TRBD1
v_call: TRBV24-1
j_call: TRBJ2-1
clone_size: once
cdr3_nt: TGTGCCACCAGTGACCCCGGACAGGGGGATGAGCAGTTCTTC
cdr3_aa: CATSDPGQGDEQFF

d_call: NA
v_call: TRBV7-9
j_call: TRBJ2-3
clone_size: few
cdr3_nt: TGTGCCAGCAGCTTAAAGGCCCACCCGGGAAATACGCAGTATTTT
cdr3_aa: CASSLKAHPGNTQYF

d_call: TRBD1
v_call: TRBV29-1
j_call: TRBJ2-2
clone_size: few
cdr3_nt: TGCAGCGTTGAAGATCGGCAGGGGGAGAACACCGGGGAGCTGTTTTTT
cdr3_aa: CSVEDRQGENTGELFF

d_call: TRBD1
v_call: TRBV4-1
j_call: TRBJ2-2
clone_size: NA
cdr3_nt: TGCGCCAGCAGCCATTACAGGGGTAGGAATCCCGGGGAGCTGTTTTTT
cdr3_aa: CASSHYRGRNPGELFF

d_call: TRBD1
v_call: TRBV15
j_call: TRBJ2-5
clone_size: NA
cdr3_nt: TGTGCCACCAGCCTGACGACAGGGGGCTTCCAAGAGACCCAGTACTTC
cdr3_aa: CATSLTTGGFQETQYF

d_call: NA
v_call: TRBV20-1
j_call: TRBJ2-5
clone_size: NA
cdr3_nt: TGCAGTGCTTCGACAGGCCACCAAGAGACCCAGTACTTC
cdr3_aa: CSASTGHQETQYF

d_call: NA
v_call: TRBV6-5
j_call: TRBJ1-4
clone_size: few
cdr3_nt: TGTGCCAGCAGGTTATCGATAATCAACCCCGAAGGGTTGTTTTTT
cdr3_aa: CASRLSIINPEGLFF

d_call: NA
v_call: TRBV19
j_call: TRBJ1-1
clone_size: few
cdr3_nt: TGTGCCAGTTGGAAGGGGCCTGAAGCTTTCTTT
cdr3_aa: CASWKGPEAFF

d_call: NA
v_call: TRBV18
j_call: TRBJ1-2
clone_size: NA
cdr3_nt: TGTGCCAGCTCACCACCACCTGGAGTTTTGCTCGATTACTATGGCTACACCTTC
cdr3_aa: CASSPPPGVLLDYYGYTF

d_call: NA
v_call: TRBV29-1
j_call: TRBJ2-1
clone_size: NA
cdr3_nt: TGCAGCGTTGAAGGTCTGCTGGATGAGCAGTTCTTC
cdr3_aa: CSVEGLLDEQFF

d_call: TRBD1
v_call: TRBV7-9
j_call: TRBJ2-7
clone_size: many
cdr3_nt: TGTGCCAGCACCTCAAATGACAGGGGCGAGCAGTACTTC
cdr3_aa: CASTSNDRGEQYF

d_call: NA
v_call: TRBV28
j_call: TRBJ2-1
clone_size: few
cdr3_nt: TGTGCCAGCAATCCACAGGGGAGGAACAATGAGCAGTTCTTC
cdr3_aa: CASNPQGRNNEQFF

d_call: TRBD1
v_call: TRBV25-1
j_call: TRBJ2-1
clone_size: NA
cdr3_nt: TGTGCCAGCAGTGTAAGACAGGGGGTACGTTCCAATGAGCAGTTCTTC
cdr3_aa: CASSVRQGVRSNEQFF

d_call: NA
v_call: TRBV25-1
j_call: TRBJ2-7
clone_size: NA
cdr3_nt: TGTGCCAGCAGTGAATATTTCGGATCGGGGGCCTCCTACGAGCAGTACTTC
cdr3_aa: CASSEYFGSGASYEQYF

d_call: NA
v_call: TRBV20-1
j_call: TRBJ1-4
clone_size: NA
cdr3_nt: TGCAGTGCTAGAGGCGCTTCCGGGGGCCCTACAACTTATAATGAAAAACTGTTTTTT
cdr3_aa: CSARGASGGPTTYNEKLFF

d_call: NA
v_call: TRBV19
j_call: TRBJ2-5
clone_size: NA
cdr3_nt: TGTGCCACCAGGGCGGTCGGGCTCTGGGAGACCCAGTACTTC
cdr3_aa: CATRAVGLWETQYF

d_call: NA
v_call: TRBV6-2/TRBV6-3
j_call: TRBJ1-6
clone_size: NA
cdr3_nt: TGTGCCAGCAGCCACCCACAGGTCGGGCAGCCGTTCTATTCACCCCTCCACTTT
cdr3_aa: CASSHPQVGQPFYSPLHF

d_call: TRBD1
v_call: TRBV15
j_call: TRBJ1-1
clone_size: many
cdr3_nt: TGTGCCACCAGCAGAGACAGGGGGCTCGGCACTGAAGCTTTCTTT
cdr3_aa: CATSRDRGLGTEAFF

d_call: NA
v_call: TRBV7-6
j_call: TRBJ2-5
clone_size: many
cdr3_nt: TGTGCCAGCAGGATCAACCCGGGAGCTCAAGAGACCCAGTACTTC
cdr3_aa: CASRINPGAQETQYF

d_call: NA
v_call: TRBV27
j_call: TRBJ1-1
clone_size: few
cdr3_nt: TGTGCCAGCAGTACAGCGATTAACACTGAAGCTTTCTTT
cdr3_aa: CASSTAINTEAFF

d_call: TRBD2
v_call: TRBV24-1
j_call: TRBJ2-3
clone_size: few
cdr3_nt: TGTGCCACCTGGGGTAGCGGGGGCACAGATACGCAGTATTTT
cdr3_aa: CATWGSGGTDTQYF

d_call: NA
v_call: TRBV28
j_call: TRBJ2-2
clone_size: NA
cdr3_nt: TGTGCCAGCAGTCCCTTAGGATACACCGGGGAGCTGTTTTTT
cdr3_aa: CASSPLGYTGELFF

d_call: TRBD2
v_call: TRBV12-3/TRBV12-4
j_call: TRBJ2-1
clone_size: few
cdr3_nt: TGTGCCACCGAAGCGGGAAATGAGCAGTTCTTC
cdr3_aa: CATEAGNEQFF

d_call: NA
v_call: TRBV7-9
j_call: TRBJ2-7
clone_size: NA
cdr3_nt: TGTGCCAGCAGCTCACGATTTTCCTACGAGCAGTACTTC
cdr3_aa: CASSSRFSYEQYF

d_call: NA
v_call: TRBV7-3
j_call: TRBJ1-1
clone_size: NA
cdr3_nt: TGTGCCAGCAGGCGTTACTGGGACACTGAAGCTTTCTTT
cdr3_aa: CASRRYWDTEAFF

d_call: NA
v_call: TRBV12-3/TRBV12-4
j_call: TRBJ1-1
clone_size: many
cdr3_nt: TGTGCCAGCAGTCGGACTGAAGAGAACACTGAAGCTTTCTTT
cdr3_aa: CASSRTEENTEAFF

d_call: TRBD2
v_call: TRBV27
j_call: TRBJ2-1
clone_size: few
cdr3_nt: TGTGCCAGCAGTTCCCTAGGCGGGGGGGACAATGAGCAGTTCTTC
cdr3_aa: CASSSLGGGDNEQFF

d_call: NA
v_call: TRBV29-1
j_call: TRBJ2-1
clone_size: few
cdr3_nt: TGCAGCGTTGTGGACAGCTATGAGCAGTTCTTC
cdr3_aa: CSVVDSYEQFF

d_call: TRBD1
v_call: TRBV6-6
j_call: TRBJ1-2
clone_size: NA
cdr3_nt: TGTGCCAGCAGGGGGGACAGGGGCCTCAGCTATGGCTACACCTTC
cdr3_aa: CASRGDRGLSYGYTF

d_call: TRBD1
v_call: TRBV7-9
j_call: TRBJ2-7
clone_size: few
cdr3_nt: TGTGCCAGCACCTTAAGGGGGCGGCCCTACGAGCAGTACTTC
cdr3_aa: CASTLRGRPYEQYF

d_call: NA
v_call: TRBV28
j_call: TRBJ2-2
clone_size: NA
cdr3_nt: TGTGCCAGCAGTTTATTTCATCGGGGGAATACCGGGGAGCTGTTTTTT
cdr3_aa: CASSLFHRGNTGELFF

d_call: TRBD2
v_call: TRBV6-4
j_call: TRBJ2-3
clone_size: NA
cdr3_nt: TGTGCCAGCAGCTTCTTAGCGGGGGCCTTAGATACGCAGTATTTT
cdr3_aa: CASSFLAGALDTQYF

d_call: NA
v_call: TRBV6-5
j_call: TRBJ2-6
clone_size: NA
cdr3_nt: TGTGCCAGCAGTTCCTCGACCTCTGGGGCCAACGTCCTGACTTTC
cdr3_aa: CASSSSTSGANVLTF

d_call: NA
v_call: TRBV6-2/TRBV6-3
j_call: TRBJ1-2
clone_size: many
cdr3_nt: TGTGCCAGCAGCCTCGGGACCCAGCCCCACTATGGCTACACCTTC
cdr3_aa: CASSLGTQPHYGYTF

d_call: TRBD2
v_call: TRBV7-9
j_call: TRBJ2-3
clone_size: NA
cdr3_nt: TGTGCCAGCGGGGGGACTAGCGGGGGAGTTATCACAGATACGCAGTATTTT
cdr3_aa: CASGGTSGGVITDTQYF

d_call: NA
v_call: TRBV4-1
j_call: TRBJ2-2
clone_size: NA
cdr3_nt: TGCGCCAGCAGCCAAGATAAGGGATACGAAAACACCGGGGAGCTGTTTTTT
cdr3_aa: CASSQDKGYENTGELFF

d_call: NA
v_call: TRBV27
j_call: TRBJ2-1
clone_size: few
cdr3_nt: TGTGCCAGCAGTTTACCTCCAGGGGTTCGCAATGAGCAGTTCTTC
cdr3_aa: CASSLPPGVRNEQFF

d_call: NA
v_call: TRBV11-2
j_call: TRBJ2-1
clone_size: NA
cdr3_nt: TGTGCCAGCACCCTTTATAGGGGGGGTTCTTCAAATGAGCAGTTCTTC
cdr3_aa: CASTLYRGGSSNEQFF

d_call: NA
v_call: TRBV6-6
j_call: TRBJ1-5
clone_size: NA
cdr3_nt: TGTGCCAGCAGTGACGTAGGGATGTACAATCAGCCCCAGCATTTT
cdr3_aa: CASSDVGMYNQPQHF

d_call: TRBD1
v_call: TRBV6-5
j_call: TRBJ1-2
clone_size: few
cdr3_nt: TGTGCCAGCAGTTACTTACCGGGACAGGGGGGTGGCTACACCTTC
cdr3_aa: CASSYLPGQGGGYTF

d_call: NA
v_call: TRBV11-2
j_call: TRBJ2-5
clone_size: few
cdr3_nt: TGTGCCAGCAGCGGACTACTCAGCTTCCCGGGGGAGACCCAGTACTTC
cdr3_aa: CASSGLLSFPGETQYF

d_call: TRBD1
v_call: TRBV28
j_call: TRBJ2-2
clone_size: many
cdr3_nt: TGTGCCAGCAGTTCAGGGGACAGGGACACCGGGGAGCTGTTTTTT
cdr3_aa: CASSSGDRDTGELFF

d_call: NA
v_call: TRBV19
j_call: TRBJ1-2
clone_size: few
cdr3_nt: TGTGCCAGTAGAACCGGCCACAGCTATGGCTACACCTTC
cdr3_aa: CASRTGHSYGYTF

d_call: NA
v_call: TRBV25-1
j_call: TRBJ1-4
clone_size: few
cdr3_nt: TGTGCCAGCAGTGAGCCCCAGGGAACTAATGAAAAACTGTTTTTT
cdr3_aa: CASSEPQGTNEKLFF

d_call: TRBD1
v_call: TRBV6-5
j_call: TRBJ2-1
clone_size: few
cdr3_nt: TGTGCCAGCAGTTACGGGACAGGGAGCGAGCAGTTCTTC
cdr3_aa: CASSYGTGSEQFF

d_call: NA
v_call: TRBV6-1
j_call: TRBJ2-1
clone_size: many
cdr3_nt: TGTGCCAGCAGTGAAGGGCAGGGTTCCTACAATGAGCAGTTCTTC
cdr3_aa: CASSEGQGSYNEQFF

d_call: NA
v_call: TRBV12-3/TRBV12-4
j_call: TRBJ1-2
clone_size: few
cdr3_nt: TGTGCCAGCAGTTTATATGAGGGCTCGGATGGCTACACCTTC
cdr3_aa: CASSLYEGSDGYTF

d_call: TRBD1
v_call: TRBV6-8
j_call: TRBJ1-5
clone_size: NA
cdr3_nt: TGTGCCAGCATTGAGGGACAGGGCTACAATCAGCCCCAGCATTTT
cdr3_aa: CASIEGQGYNQPQHF

d_call: TRBD2
v_call: TRBV6-6
j_call: TRBJ2-5
clone_size: few
cdr3_nt: TGTGCCAGCAGTTACCCGCTAGCGGGGGACCAAGAGACCCAGTACTTC
cdr3_aa: CASSYPLAGDQETQYF

d_call: TRBD1
v_call: TRBV12-3/TRBV12-4
j_call: TRBJ2-1
clone_size: NA
cdr3_nt: TGTGCCAGCAGGACCCCGACAGGGACCTACAATGAGCAGTTCTTC
cdr3_aa: CASRTPTGTYNEQFF

d_call: NA
v_call: TRBV7-9
j_call: TRBJ2-7
clone_size: few
cdr3_nt: TGTGCCAGCAGCTGGGGGGCGATGTACGAGCAGTACTTC
cdr3_aa: CASSWGAMYEQYF

d_call: NA
v_call: TRBV12-3/TRBV12-4
j_call: TRBJ2-3
clone_size: many
cdr3_nt: TGTGCCAGCAGCCCTGCCCGAGGGGGCACAGATACGCAGTATTTT
cdr3_aa: CASSPARGGTDTQYF

d_call: NA
v_call: TRBV24-1
j_call: TRBJ2-2
clone_size: NA
cdr3_nt: TGTGCCACCAGTGACGTCTTTGGAACCGGGGAGCTGTTTTTT
cdr3_aa: CATSDVFGTGELFF

d_call: NA
v_call: TRBV7-2
j_call: TRBJ1-6
clone_size: many
cdr3_nt: TGTGCCAGCAGCTCCGATTTCTCCTATAATTCACCCCTCCACTTT
cdr3_aa: CASSSDFSYNSPLHF

d_call: NA
v_call: TRBV12-3/TRBV12-4
j_call: TRBJ1-6
clone_size: few
cdr3_nt: TGTGCCAGCAGTTTTCGGGACGGATGGTCACCCCTCCACTTT
cdr3_aa: CASSFRDGWSPLHF